This record concerns one T cell receptor beta chain sequence. The target antigen is unknown. The sequence runs out 3 residues before the end of the CDR3; the remainder is reconstructed from the germline J gene. The data were produced by immunoSEQ multiplex PCR, yet TCRdb's version contains in-frame clones alone and is incomplete. This listing includes tens of thousands of clones. The data derive from a study of T cells in women clearing cervical HPV infection. Looking at the study overall: Cases: HPV16-related CIN3 or worse on histology, a couple of invasive cancers. Controls gave blood once infection was undetectable; cases at lesion identification.

Study results and caveats: Associations may precede or follow infection; HPV-specific or memory T cells were not isolated.

The CDR3 has 12 residues. Germline loops: CDR1 SNHLY, CDR2 FYNNEI. The source material was blood buffy coat. J is TRBJ1-2 and V is TRBV2, with a tentative D call TRBD1 (5 bases). The sequence was collected from a woman aged 18 to 75 with a cervical HPV16 infection that either progressed to CIN3+ or cleared (not recorded which). The CDR3 bases that were read are TGTGCCAGCAGTGTTGAGGGGTACGAC. Protein: CASSVEGYD. The CDR3, in full, reads CASSVEGYDYTF.